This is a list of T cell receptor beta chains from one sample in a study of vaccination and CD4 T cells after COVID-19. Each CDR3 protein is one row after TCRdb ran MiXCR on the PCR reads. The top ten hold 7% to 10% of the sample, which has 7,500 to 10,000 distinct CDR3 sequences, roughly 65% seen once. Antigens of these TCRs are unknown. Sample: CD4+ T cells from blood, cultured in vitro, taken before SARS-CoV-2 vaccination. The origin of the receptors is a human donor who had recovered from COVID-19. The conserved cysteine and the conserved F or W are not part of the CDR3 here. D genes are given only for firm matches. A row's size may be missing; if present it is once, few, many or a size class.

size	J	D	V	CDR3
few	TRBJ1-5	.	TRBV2	ASSWGQPQH
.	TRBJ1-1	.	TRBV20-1	SARGGGNTEAF
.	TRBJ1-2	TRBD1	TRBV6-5	ASSYTITGADYGYT
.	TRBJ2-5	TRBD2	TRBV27	ASSLWVAGSETQY
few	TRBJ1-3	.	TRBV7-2	ASSSAGTGNTIY
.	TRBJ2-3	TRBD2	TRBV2	AIKTSGSTDTQY
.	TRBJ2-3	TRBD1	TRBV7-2	ASKVQGISTDTQY
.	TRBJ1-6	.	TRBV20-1	SARDPQGPSAPLH
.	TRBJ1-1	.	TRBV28	ASSPFSGSVSTEAF
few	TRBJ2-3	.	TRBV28	ASGSRRAPDTQY
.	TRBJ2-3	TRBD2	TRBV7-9	ASSLSGIGTDTQY
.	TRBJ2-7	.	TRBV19	ASSNLDEQY
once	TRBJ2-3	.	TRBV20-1	SALTDKEPTDTQY
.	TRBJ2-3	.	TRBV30	AWKVQGTSDTQY
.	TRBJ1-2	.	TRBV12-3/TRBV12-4	ASSLHNYGYT
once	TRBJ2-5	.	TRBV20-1	SARVTGGETQY
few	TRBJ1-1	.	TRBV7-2	ASSPSTRGAEAF
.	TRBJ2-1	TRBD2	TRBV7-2	ASSFSSGGRGEQF
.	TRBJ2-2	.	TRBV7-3	ASSLGAEAGELF
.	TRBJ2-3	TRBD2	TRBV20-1	SASSGAGEDTQY
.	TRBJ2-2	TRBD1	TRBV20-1	SHRGRGTGELF
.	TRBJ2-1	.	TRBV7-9	ASSLAGLGYNEQF
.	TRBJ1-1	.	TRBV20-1	SAHGGRSTEAF
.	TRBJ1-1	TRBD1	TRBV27	ASSPWDRVHTEAF
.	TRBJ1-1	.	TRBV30	AWTGSGYTEAF